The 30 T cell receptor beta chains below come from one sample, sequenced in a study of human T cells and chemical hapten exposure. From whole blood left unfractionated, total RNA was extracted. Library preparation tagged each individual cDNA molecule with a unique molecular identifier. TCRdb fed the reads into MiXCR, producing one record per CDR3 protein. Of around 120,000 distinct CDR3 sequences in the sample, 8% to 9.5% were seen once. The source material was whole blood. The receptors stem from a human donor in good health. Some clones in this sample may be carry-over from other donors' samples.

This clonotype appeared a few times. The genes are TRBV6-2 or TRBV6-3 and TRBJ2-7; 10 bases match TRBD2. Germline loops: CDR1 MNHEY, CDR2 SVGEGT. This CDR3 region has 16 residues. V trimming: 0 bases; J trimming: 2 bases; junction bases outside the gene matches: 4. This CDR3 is CASSYSQRGGPYEQYF. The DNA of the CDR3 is TGTGCCAGCAGTTACTCGCAGCGGGGGGGGCCCTACGAGCAGTACTTC.

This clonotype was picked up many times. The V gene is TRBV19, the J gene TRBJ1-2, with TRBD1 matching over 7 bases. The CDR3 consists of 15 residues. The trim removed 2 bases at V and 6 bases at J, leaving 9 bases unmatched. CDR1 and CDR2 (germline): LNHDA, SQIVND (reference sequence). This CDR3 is CASSISSTGTNGYTF. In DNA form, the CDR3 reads TGTGCCAGTAGTATATCGTCGACAGGGACGAATGGCTACACCTTC.

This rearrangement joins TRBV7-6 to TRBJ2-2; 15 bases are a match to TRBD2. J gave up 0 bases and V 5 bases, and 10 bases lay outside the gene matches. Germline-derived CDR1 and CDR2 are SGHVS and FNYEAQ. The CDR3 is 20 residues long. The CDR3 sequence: CASSQYGTSGGTANTGELFF. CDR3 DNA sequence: TGTGCCAGCAGCCAATACGGGACTAGCGGGGGGACCGCGAACACCGGGGAGCTGTTTTTT.

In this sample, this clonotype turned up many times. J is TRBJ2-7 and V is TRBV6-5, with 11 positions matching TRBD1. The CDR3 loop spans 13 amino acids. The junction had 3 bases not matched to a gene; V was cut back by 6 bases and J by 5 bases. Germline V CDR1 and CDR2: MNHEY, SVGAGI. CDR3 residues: CASRRDRGNEQYF. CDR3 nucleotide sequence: TGTGCCAGCAGAAGGGACAGGGGGAACGAGCAGTACTTC.

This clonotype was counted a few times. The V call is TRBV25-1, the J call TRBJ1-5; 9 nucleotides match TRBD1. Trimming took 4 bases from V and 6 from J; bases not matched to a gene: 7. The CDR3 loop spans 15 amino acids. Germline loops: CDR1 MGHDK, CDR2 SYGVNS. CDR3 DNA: TGTGCCAGCAGTGGACAGGGGGAACGAGGTCAGCCCCAGCATTTT. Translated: CASSGQGERGQPQHF.

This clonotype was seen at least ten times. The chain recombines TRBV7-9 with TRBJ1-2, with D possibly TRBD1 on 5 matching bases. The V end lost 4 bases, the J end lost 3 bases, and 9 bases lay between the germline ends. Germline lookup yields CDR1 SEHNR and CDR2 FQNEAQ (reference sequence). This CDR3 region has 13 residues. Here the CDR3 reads CASSSQDHYGYTF. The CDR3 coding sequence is TGTGCCAGCAGCTCACAGGACCACTATGGCTACACCTTC. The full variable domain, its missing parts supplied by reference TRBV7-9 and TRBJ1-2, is DTGVSQNPRHKITKRGQNVTFRCDPISEHNRLYWYRQTLGQGPEFLTYFQNEAQLEKSRLLSDRFSAERPKGSFSTLEIQRTEQGDSAMYLCASSSQDHYGYTFGSGTRLTVV.

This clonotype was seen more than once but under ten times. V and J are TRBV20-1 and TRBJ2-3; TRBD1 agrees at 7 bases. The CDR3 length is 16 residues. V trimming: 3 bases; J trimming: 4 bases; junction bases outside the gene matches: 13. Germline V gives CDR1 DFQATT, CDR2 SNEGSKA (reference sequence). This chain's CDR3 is CSASPRQGTSPDTQYF. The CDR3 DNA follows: TGCAGTGCTAGCCCCCGACAGGGCACGAGCCCAGATACGCAGTATTTT.

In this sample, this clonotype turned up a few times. The CDR3, as DNA: TGTGCCAGTAGTATATTTGGGACAGGGTGGTCGGACTATGGCTACACCTTC. Protein sequence: CASSIFGTGWSDYGYTF. V gene TRBV19 combines with J gene TRBJ1-2; TRBD1 agrees at 9 bases. The CDR3 is 17 amino acids. Germline V gene lookup returns CDR1 LNHDA and CDR2 SQIVND (reference sequence). V lost 2 bases to trimming and J lost 3 bases; unmatched junction nucleotides: 10.

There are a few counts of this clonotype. CDR3 in DNA: TGTGCCAGCAGTTACGGGGGACGGGTCAGCACAGATACGCAGTATTTT. Translating gives CASSYGGRVSTDTQYF. The chain is built from TRBV6-2 or TRBV6-3 and TRBJ2-3, with D tentatively TRBD1 or TRBD2 (5 bases each). The CDR3 loop spans 16 amino acids. The germline gives CDR1 MNHEY, CDR2 SVGEGT. The V gene lost 2 bases and the J gene lost 0 bases, with 12 bases spanning the gap.

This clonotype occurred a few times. CDR3 loop: CASRLVGEKLFF. The CDR3 coding sequence is TGTGCCAGCAGGCTCGTGGGGGAAAAACTGTTTTTT. The rearrangement uses TRBV12-3 or TRBV12-4 and TRBJ1-4; D unresolved. The germline V and J ends were trimmed by 6 bases and 8 bases, with 10 bases remaining between them. This CDR3 has 12 residues.

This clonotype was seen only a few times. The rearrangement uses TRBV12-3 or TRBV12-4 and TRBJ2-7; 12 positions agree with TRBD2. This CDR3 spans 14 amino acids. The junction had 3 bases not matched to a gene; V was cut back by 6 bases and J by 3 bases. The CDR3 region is CASSRTSGDYEQYF. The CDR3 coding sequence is TGTGCCAGCAGCCGGACTAGCGGGGACTACGAGCAGTACTTC.

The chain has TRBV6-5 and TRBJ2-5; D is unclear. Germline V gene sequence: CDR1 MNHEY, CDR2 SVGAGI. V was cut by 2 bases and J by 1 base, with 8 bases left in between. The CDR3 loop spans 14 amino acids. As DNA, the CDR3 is TGTGCCAGCAGTTACAACAGACCCCAAGAGACCCAGTACTTC. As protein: CASSYNRPQETQYF.

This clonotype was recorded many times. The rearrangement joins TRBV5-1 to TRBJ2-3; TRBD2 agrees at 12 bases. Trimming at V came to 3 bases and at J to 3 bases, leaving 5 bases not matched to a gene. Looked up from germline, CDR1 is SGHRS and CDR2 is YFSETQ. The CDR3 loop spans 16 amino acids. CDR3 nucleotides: TGCGCCAGCAGCTCGGCAACTAGCGGGGGGACAGATACGCAGTATTTT. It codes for CASSSATSGGTDTQYF.

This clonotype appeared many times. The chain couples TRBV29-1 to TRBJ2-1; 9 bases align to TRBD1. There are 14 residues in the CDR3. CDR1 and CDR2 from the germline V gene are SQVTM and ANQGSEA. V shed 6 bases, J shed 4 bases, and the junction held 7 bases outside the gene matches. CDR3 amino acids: CSVAGTGMYNEQFF. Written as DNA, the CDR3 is TGCAGCGTCGCCGGGACAGGGATGTACAATGAGCAGTTCTTC.

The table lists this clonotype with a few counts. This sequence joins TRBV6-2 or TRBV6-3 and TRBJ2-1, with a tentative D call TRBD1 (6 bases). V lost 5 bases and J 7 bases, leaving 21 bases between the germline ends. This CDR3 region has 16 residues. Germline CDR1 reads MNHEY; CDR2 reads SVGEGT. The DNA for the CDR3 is TGTGCCAGCAGTCCCCGAGAAGGCAGGGGTTTAAATGAGCAGTTCTTC. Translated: CASSPREGRGLNEQFF.

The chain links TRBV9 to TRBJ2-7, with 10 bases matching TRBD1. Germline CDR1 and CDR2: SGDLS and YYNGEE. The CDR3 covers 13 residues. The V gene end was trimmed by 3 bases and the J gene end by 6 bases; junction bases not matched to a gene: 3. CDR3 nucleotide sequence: TGTGCCAGCAGCGGTGGGGACAGGGGCGAGCAGTACTTC. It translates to CASSGGDRGEQYF.

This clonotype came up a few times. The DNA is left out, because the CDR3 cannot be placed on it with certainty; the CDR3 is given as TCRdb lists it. The CDR3 reads CASSKVFGTGSRYTEAFF. The rearrangement joins TRBV21-1 to TRBJ1-1; whether TRBD1, the table's D call, matches the DNA was not checked. TRBV21-1 is designated a pseudogene. 18 amino acids form the CDR3, both terminal residues included.

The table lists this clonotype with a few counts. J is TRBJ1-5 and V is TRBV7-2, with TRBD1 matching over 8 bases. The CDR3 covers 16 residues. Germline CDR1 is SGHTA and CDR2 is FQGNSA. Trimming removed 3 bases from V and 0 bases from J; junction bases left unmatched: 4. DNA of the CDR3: TGTGCCAGCAGCTTGGGACAGGCGAGTAGCAATCAGCCCCAGCATTTT. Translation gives CASSLGQASSNQPQHF.

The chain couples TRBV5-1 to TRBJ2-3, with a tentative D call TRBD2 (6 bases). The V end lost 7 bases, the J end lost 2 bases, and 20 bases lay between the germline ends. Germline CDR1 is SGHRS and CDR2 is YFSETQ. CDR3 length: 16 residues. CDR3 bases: TGCGCCAGCCATGACGGGACTCCATTCTACACAGATACGCAGTATTTT. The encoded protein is CASHDGTPFYTDTQYF.

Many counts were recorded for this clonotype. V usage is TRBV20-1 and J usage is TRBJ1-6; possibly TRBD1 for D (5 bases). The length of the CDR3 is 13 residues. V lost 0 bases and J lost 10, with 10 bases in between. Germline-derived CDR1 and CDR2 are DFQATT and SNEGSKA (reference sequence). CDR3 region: CSAREGEGSPLHF. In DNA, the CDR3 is TGCAGTGCTAGAGAAGGGGAAGGGTCACCCCTCCACTTT.

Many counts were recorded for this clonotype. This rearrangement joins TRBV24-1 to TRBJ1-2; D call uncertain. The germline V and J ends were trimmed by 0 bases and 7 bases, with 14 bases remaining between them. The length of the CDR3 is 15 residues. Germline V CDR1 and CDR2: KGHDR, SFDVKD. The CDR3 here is CATSDLSYPEGGYTF. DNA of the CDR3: TGTGCCACCAGTGATTTGTCCTATCCGGAGGGTGGCTACACCTTC.

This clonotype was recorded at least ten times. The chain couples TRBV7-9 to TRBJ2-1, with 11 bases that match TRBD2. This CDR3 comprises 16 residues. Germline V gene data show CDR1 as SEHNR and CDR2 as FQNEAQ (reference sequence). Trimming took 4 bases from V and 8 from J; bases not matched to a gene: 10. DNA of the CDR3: TGTGCCAGCAGCTCCGGCGGGACTAGCGGTAGGCATGAGCAGTTCTTC. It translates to CASSSGGTSGRHEQFF.

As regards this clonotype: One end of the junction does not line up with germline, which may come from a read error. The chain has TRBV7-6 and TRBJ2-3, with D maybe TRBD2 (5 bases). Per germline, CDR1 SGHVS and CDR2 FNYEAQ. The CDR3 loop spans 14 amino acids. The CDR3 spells CTSSPLGVTDTQYF. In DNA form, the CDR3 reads TGTACCAGCAGCCCCCTCGGGGTCACAGATACGCAGTATTTT.

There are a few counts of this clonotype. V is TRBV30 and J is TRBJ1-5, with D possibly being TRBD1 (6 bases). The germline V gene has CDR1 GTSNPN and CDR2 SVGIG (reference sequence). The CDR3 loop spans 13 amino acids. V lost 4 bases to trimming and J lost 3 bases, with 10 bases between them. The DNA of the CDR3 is TGTGCCTGGAACGCAGGGGACAATCAGCCCCAGCATTTT. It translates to CAWNAGDNQPQHF.

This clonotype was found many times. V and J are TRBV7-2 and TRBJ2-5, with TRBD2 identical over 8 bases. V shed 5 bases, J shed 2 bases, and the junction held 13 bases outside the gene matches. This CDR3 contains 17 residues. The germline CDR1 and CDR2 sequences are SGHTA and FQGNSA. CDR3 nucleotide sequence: TGTGCCAGCAGCCTTTATGCCTCGCGGGGGGCGCAAGAGACCCAGTACTTC. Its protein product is CASSLYASRGAQETQYF.

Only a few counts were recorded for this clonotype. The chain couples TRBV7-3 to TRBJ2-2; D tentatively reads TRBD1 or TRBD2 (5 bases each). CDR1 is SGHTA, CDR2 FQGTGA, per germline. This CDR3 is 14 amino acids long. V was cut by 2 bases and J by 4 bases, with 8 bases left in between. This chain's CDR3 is CASSLSGTTGELFF. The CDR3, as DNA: TGTGCCAGCAGCTTATCGGGGACCACCGGGGAGCTGTTTTTT.

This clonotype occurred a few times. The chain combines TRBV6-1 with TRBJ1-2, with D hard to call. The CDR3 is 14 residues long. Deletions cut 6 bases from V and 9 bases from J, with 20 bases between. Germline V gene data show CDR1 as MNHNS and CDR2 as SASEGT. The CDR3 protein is CASSSWRKETSYTF. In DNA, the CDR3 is TGTGCCAGCAGCAGTTGGAGAAAGGAAACGAGCTACACCTTC.

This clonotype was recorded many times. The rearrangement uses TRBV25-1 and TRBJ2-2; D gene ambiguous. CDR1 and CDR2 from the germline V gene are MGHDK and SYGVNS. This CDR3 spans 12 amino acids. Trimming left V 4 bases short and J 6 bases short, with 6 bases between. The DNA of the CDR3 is TGTGCCAGCAGTGTAGTGCCCGGGGAGCTGTTTTTT. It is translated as CASSVVPGELFF. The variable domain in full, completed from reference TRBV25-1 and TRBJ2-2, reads EADIYQTPRYLVIGTGKKITLECSQTMGHDKMYWYQQDPGMELHLIHYSYGVNSTEKGDLSSESTVSRIRTEHFPLTLESARPSHTSQYLCASSVVPGELFFGEGSRLTVL.

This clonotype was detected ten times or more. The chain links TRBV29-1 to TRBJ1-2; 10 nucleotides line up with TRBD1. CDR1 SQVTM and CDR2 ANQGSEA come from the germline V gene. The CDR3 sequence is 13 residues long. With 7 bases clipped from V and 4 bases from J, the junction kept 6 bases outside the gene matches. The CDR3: CSALGTGVYGYTF. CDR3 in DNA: TGCAGCGCCCTGGGGACAGGGGTCTATGGCTACACCTTC.

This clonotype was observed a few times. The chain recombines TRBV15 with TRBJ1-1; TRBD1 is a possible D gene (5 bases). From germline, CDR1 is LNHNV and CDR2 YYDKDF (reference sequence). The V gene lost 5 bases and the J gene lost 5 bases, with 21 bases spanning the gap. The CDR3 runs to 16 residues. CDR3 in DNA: TGTGCCACCAGCCCCCCGGTCGGCCAGGCAGGGACTGAAGCTTTCTTT. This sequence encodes CATSPPVGQAGTEAFF.